This TCR beta chain stems from a study of blood T cell repertoires in COVID-19. Overall study: The cDNA or gDNA used as material had been derived from T cells, B-cell-depleted T cells, or PBMCs.

V gave up 10 bases and J gave up 6 bases, with 15 bases separating them. The CDR3 is made up of 12 amino acids. Per the germline V gene, CDR1 is KGHDR and CDR2 is SFDVKD. Repertoires were generated with immunoSEQ multiplex PCR, while TCRdb's copy carries only in-frame clones and drops some. The sample lists 40,000 to 45,000 clones, 89% occurring once. For this clone: This specimen includes other DNA sequences encoding the same CDR3.

The clonotype originates from a man aged 45-65 years with active COVID-19. The genes are TRBV24-1 and TRBJ2-7; tentatively, D is TRBD2 (6 bases). The sequenced material came from peripheral blood. In DNA, the CDR3 is TGTGCCACAAATAGCGGCAAGCTCGAGCAGTACTTC. Residues: CATNSGKLEQYF.